This T cell receptor beta chain was sequenced during a study of cytomegalovirus exposure and HLA in healthy donors. General study results and limits: Data from an earlier analysis indicated that most TCR beta V segments were productive either about 90% or about 30% of the time. Donors were assumed by presence/absence analyses to have roughly uniform sequencing depth. The only immune exposure information that was available was CMV serostatus.

Trimming took off 5 bases at V and 8 bases at J, with 13 bases between the two ends. From germline, CDR1 is SNHLY and CDR2 FYNNEI. CDR3 length: 13 residues. Both 60 Vbeta primers and 13 Jbeta primers went into the PCR. The table came from immunoSEQ multiplex PCR; TCRdb's copy has only in-frame clones and leaves some out. The data show about 200,000 clones, roughly 70% seen once. For this clone: Its antigen is not known.

The donors were healthy bone marrow donors. The chain joins TRBV2 to TRBJ1-3, with D hard to call. This sequence was found in a woman aged 25 to 39 in good health and CMV-seronegative. Sequencing was done on a sample of PBMCs. The CDR3 coding sequence is TGTGCCAGCAGTTTGGACTCCGGACACACCATATATTTT. As protein: CASSLDSGHTIYF.